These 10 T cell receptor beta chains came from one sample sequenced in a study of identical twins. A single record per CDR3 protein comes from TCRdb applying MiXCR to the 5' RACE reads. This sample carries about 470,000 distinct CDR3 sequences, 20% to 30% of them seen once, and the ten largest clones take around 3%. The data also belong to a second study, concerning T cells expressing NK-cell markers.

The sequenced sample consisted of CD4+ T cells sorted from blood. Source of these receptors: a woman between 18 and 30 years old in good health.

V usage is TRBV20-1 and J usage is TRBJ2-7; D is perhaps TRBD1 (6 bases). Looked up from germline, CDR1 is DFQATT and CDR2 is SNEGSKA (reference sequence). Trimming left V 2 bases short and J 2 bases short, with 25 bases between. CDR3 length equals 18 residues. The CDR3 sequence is CSARPAVPTGPLPYEQYF. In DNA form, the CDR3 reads TGCAGTGCTAGACCAGCGGTACCGACAGGCCCGCTCCCCTACGAGCAGTACTTC.

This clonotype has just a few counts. The CDR3 spells CASSLETLRETQYF. The CDR3 DNA reads as TGTGCCAGCAGCTTAGAGACACTTAGAGAGACCCAGTACTTC. J is TRBJ2-5 and V is TRBV7-9; D is ambiguous. Trimming took off 1 base at V and 4 bases at J, with 10 bases between the two ends. Germline V gives CDR1 SEHNR, CDR2 FQNEAQ (reference sequence). This CDR3 has 14 amino acids.

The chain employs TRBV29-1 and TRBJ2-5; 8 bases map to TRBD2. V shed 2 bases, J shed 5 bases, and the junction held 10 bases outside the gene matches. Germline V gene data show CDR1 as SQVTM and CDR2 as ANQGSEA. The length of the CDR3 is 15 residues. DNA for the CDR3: TGCAGCGTTGAATTTCAGCGGGGGCCACCGGAGACCCAGTACTTC. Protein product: CSVEFQRGPPETQYF.

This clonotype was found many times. The chain's CDR3 is CASSLVGDEQFF. CDR3 bases: TGCGCCAGCAGCTTGGTTGGAGATGAGCAGTTCTTC. The V and J genes are TRBV5-1 and TRBJ2-1; no clear D gene. The CDR3 consists of 12 residues. V lost 0 bases, J lost 8 bases, and 6 bases lay in between. Looked up from germline, CDR1 is SGHRS and CDR2 is YFSETQ.

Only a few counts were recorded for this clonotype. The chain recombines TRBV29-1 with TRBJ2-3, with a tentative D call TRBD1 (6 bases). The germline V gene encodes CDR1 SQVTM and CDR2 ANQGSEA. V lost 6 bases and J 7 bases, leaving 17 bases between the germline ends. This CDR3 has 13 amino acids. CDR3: CSVKGGSTYTQYF. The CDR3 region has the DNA TGCAGCGTAAAAGGGGGTTCAACCTATACGCAGTATTTT.

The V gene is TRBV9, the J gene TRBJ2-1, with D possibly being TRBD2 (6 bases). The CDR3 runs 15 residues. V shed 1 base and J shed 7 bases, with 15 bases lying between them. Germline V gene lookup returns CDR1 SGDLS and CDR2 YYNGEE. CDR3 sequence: CASSVSGAAGNEQFF. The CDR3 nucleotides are TGTGCCAGCAGCGTATCTGGGGCTGCGGGAAATGAGCAGTTCTTC.

CDR3 bases: TGCGCCAGCAGCACAGGGACGGTCCTCGGGGGCGAGCAGTACTTC. Its protein is CASSTGTVLGGEQYF. This sequence joins TRBV5-1 and TRBJ2-7; the D gene could be TRBD1 or TRBD2 (6 bases each). V was pared by 4 bases and J by 6 bases, with 20 bases between. Germline V gene sequence: CDR1 SGHRS, CDR2 YFSETQ. The CDR3 spans 15 residues.

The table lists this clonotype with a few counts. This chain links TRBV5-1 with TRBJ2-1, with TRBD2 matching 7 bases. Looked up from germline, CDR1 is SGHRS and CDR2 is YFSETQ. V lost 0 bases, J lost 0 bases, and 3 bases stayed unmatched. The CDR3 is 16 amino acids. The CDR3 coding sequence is TGCGCCAGCAGCTTGGTTCCTAGCGGCTCCTACAATGAGCAGTTCTTC. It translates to CASSLVPSGSYNEQFF. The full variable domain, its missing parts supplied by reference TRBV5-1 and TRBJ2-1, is KAGVTQTPRYLIKTRGQQVTLSCSPISGHRSVSWYQQTPGQGLQFLFEYFSETQRNKGNFPGRFSGRQFSNSRSEMNVSTLELGDSALYLCASSLVPSGSYNEQFFGPGTRLTVL.

This CDR3 reads CSAARAWGKTYEQYF. The CDR3 DNA reads TGCAGTGCTGCGCGTGCATGGGGGAAGACCTACGAGCAGTACTTC. J is TRBJ2-7 and V is TRBV20-1; either TRBD1 or TRBD2 may fit D (5 bases each). CDR3 length: 15 amino acids. Trimming cost V 5 bases and J 2 bases, with 19 bases left between them. Per the germline V gene, CDR1 is DFQATT and CDR2 is SNEGSKA (reference sequence).

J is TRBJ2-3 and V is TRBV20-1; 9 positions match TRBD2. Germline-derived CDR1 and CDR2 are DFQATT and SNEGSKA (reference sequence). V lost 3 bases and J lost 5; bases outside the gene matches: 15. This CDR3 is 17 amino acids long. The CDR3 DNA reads TGCAGTGCTAGCGCTAGCGGGACTTTTGACTGGGGAGATACGCAGTATTTT. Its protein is CSASASGTFDWGDTQYF.